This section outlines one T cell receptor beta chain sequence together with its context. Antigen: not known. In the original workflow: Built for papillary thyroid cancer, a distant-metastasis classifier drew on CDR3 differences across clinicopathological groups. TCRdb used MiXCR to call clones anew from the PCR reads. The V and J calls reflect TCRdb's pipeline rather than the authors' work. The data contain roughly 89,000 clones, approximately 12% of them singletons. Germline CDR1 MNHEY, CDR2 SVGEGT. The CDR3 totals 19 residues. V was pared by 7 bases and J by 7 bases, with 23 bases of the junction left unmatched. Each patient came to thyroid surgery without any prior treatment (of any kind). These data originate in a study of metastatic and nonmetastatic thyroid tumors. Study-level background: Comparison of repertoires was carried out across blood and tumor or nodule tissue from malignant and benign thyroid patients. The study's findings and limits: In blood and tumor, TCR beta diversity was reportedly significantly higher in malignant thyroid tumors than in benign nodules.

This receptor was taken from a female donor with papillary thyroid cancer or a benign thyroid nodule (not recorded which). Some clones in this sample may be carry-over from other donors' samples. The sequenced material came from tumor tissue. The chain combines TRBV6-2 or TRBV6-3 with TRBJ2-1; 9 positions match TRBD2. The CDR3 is CASNLWAGGPGGWLNEQFF. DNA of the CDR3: TGTGCCAGCAACCTATGGGCGGGAGGGCCCGGGGGGTGGCTTAATGAGCAGTTCTTC.